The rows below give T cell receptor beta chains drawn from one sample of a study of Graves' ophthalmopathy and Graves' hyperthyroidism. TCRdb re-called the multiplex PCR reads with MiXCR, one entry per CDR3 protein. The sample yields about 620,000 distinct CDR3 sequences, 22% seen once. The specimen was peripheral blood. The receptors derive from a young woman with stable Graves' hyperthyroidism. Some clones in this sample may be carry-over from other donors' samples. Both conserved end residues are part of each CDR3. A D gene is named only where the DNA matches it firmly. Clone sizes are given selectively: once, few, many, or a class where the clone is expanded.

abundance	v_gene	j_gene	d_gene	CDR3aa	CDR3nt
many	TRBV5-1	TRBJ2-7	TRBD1	CASSTGELGEQYF	TGCGCCAGCAGCACAGGGGAGCTCGGCGAGCAGTACTTC
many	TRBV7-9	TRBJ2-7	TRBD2	CASSLEAGRSYEQYF	TGTGCCAGCAGCTTAGAAGCGGGGCGCTCCTACGAGCAGTACTTC
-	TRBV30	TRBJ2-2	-	CAWSVRGPGELFF	TGTGCCTGGAGTGTACGAGGGCCCGGGGAGCTGTTTTTT
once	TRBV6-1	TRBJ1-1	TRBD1	CASGRQGVKAFF	TGTGCCAGCGGACGACAGGGAGTGAAAGCTTTCTTT
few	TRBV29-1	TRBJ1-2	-	CSVELFVGGDYGYTF	TGCAGCGTTGAATTGTTTGTAGGAGGAGACTATGGCTACACCTTC
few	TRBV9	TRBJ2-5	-	CASSAPGRETQYF	TGTGCCAGCAGCGCCCCGGGTCGAGAGACCCAGTACTTC
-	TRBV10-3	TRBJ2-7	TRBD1	CAIREMTGSPYEQYF	TGTGCCATTAGGGAAATGACAGGGTCGCCCTACGAGCAGTACTTC
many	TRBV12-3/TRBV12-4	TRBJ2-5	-	CASSFAGETQYF	TGTGCCAGCAGTTTCGCCGGAGAGACCCAGTACTTC
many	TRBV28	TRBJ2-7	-	CASRWGEGLTYEQYF	TGTGCCAGCAGATGGGGGGAAGGACTAACCTACGAGCAGTACTTC
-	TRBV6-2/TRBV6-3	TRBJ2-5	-	CATSRGGGETQYF	TGTGCCACCAGTCGAGGGGGGGGGGAGACCCAGTACTTC
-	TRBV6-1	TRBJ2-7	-	CASRSTSYHEQYF	TGTGCCAGCAGATCCACTAGTTACCACGAGCAGTACTTC
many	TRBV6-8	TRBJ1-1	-	CASSYSRCRDAEAFF	TGTGCCAGCAGTTACTCGAGGTGTCGTGATGCTGAAGCTTTCTTT
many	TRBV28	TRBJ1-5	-	CASSRRGAGNQPQHF	TGTGCCAGCAGTCGACGGGGGGCCGGCAATCAGCCCCAGCATTTT
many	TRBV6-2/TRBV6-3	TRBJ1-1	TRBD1	CASSPDRRPLNTEAFF	TGTGCCAGCAGCCCGGACAGGAGGCCCTTGAACACTGAAGCTTTCTTT
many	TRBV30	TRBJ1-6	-	CAWSVPLGENSPLHF	TGTGCCTGGAGTGTACCCCTGGGGGAGAATTCACCCCTCCACTTT
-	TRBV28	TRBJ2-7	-	CASSLPGEGYEQYF	TGTGCCAGCAGTTTACCAGGGGAGGGCTACGAGCAGTACTTC
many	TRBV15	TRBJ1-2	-	CATSRARGPANYGYTF	TGTGCCACCAGCAGAGCGCGGGGCCCAGCTAACTATGGCTACACCTTC
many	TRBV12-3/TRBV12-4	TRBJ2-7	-	CASSLYDSSNEQYF	TGTGCCAGCAGTTTATATGACAGCTCTAACGAGCAGTACTTC
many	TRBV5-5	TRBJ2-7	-	CASSLVQASIGHEQYF	TGTGCCAGCAGCTTGGTTCAAGCTTCGATAGGCCACGAGCAGTACTTC